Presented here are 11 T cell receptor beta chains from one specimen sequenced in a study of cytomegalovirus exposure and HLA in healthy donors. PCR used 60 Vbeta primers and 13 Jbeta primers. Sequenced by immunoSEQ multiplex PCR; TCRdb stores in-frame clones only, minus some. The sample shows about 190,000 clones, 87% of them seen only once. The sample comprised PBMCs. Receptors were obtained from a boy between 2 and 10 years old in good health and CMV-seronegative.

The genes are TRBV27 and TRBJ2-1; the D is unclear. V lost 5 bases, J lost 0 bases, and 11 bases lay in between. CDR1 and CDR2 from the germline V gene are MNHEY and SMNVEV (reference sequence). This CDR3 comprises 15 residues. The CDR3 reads CASSPKSYSYNEQFF. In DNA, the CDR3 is TGTGCCAGCAGTCCAAAGAGTTACTCCTACAATGAGCAGTTCTTC.

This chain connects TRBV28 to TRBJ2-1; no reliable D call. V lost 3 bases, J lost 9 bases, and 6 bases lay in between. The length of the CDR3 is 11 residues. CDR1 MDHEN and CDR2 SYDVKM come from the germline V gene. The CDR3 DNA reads TGTGCCAGCAGTTTTATGAGTGAGCAGTTCTTC. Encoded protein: CASSFMSEQFF. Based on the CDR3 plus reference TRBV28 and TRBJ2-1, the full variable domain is DVKVTQSSRYLVKRTGEKVFLECVQDMDHENMFWYRQDPGLGLRLIYFSYDVKMKEKGDIPEGYSVSREKKERFSLILESASTNQTSMYLCASSFMSEQFFGPGTRLTVL.

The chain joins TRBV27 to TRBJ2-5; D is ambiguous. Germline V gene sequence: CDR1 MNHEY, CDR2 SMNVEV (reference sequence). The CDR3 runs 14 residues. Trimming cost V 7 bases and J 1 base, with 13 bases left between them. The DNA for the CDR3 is TGTGCCAGCAAAAGCAGGCAGATCCAAGAGACCCAGTACTTC. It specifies CASKSRQIQETQYF.

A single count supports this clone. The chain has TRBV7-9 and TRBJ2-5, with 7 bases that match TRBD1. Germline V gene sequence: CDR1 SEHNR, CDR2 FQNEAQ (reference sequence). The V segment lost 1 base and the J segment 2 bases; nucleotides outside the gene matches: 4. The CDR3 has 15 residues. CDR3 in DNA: TGTGCCAGCAGCTTAGTAGACAGGGTACAAGAGACCCAGTACTTC. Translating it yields CASSLVDRVQETQYF.

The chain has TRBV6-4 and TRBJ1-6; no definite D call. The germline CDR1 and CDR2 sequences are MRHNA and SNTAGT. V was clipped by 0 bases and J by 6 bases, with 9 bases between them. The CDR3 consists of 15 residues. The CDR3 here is CASSDSYSSNSPLHF. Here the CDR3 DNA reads TGTGCCAGCAGTGACTCTTACAGTAGTAATTCACCCCTCCACTTT.

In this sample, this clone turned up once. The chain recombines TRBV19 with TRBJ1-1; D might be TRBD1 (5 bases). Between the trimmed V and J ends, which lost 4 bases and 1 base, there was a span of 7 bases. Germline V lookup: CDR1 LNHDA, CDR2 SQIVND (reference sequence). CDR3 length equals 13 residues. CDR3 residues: CASSRDWNTEAFF. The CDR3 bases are TGTGCCAGTAGTAGGGACTGGAACACTGAAGCTTTCTTT.

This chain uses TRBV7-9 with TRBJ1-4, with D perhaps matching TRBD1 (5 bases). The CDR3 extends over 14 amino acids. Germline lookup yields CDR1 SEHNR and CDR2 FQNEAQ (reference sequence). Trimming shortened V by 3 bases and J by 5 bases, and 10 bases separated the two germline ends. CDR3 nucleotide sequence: TGTGCCAGCAGCTTGTCCAGGGCGAATGAAAAACTGTTTTTT. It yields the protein CASSLSRANEKLFF.

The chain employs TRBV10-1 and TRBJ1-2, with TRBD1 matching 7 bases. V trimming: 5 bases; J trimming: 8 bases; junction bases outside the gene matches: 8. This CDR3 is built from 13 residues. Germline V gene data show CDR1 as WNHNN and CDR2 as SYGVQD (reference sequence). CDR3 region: CASSSDRVGGYTF. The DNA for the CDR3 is TGCGCCAGCAGTTCTGACAGGGTCGGCGGCTACACCTTC.

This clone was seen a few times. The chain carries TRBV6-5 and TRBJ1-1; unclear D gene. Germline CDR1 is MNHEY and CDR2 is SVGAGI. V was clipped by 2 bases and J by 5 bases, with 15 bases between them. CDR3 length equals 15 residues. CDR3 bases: TGTGCCAGCAGTTACCCACGAGAGGGATATACTGAAGCTTTCTTT. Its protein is CASSYPREGYTEAFF.

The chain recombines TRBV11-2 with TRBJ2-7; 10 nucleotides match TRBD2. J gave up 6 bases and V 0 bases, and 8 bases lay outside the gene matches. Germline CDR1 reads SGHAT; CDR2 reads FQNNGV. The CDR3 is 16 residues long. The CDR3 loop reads CASSLERLAGAREQYF. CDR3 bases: TGTGCCAGCAGCTTAGAGAGGCTAGCGGGGGCCCGCGAGCAGTACTTC.

The CDR3 DNA reads TGTGCCAGCAGTTCCGACAGGCTCCACACCGGGGAGCTGTTTTTT. This sequence encodes CASSSDRLHTGELFF. The chain uses TRBV28 and TRBJ2-2; weak D call: TRBD1 (6 bases). There are 15 residues in the CDR3. The germline gives CDR1 MDHEN, CDR2 SYDVKM. V lost 4 bases and J 3 bases, leaving 12 bases between the germline ends.